Presented here are 17 T cell receptor beta chains from one specimen sequenced in a study of metastatic and nonmetastatic thyroid tumors. Patients underwent thyroid surgery, and none had received any treatment before it. TCRdb re-called the PCR reads through MiXCR. Of some 45,000 clones in the sample, about 12% were seen once. Sequencing was performed on blood. These receptors were obtained from a male donor with papillary thyroid cancer or a benign thyroid nodule (not recorded which). Some clones in this sample may be carry-over from other donors' samples.

The J gene is TRBJ2-1, the V gene TRBV28, with 11 bases fitting TRBD2. The length of the CDR3 is 15 residues. Germline V gene lookup returns CDR1 MDHEN and CDR2 SYDVKM. V trimming: 3 bases; J trimming: 9 bases; junction bases outside the gene matches: 7. The CDR3 DNA sequence: TGTGCCAGCAGTTTGTTAGCGGGAGGGCCTTGTGAGCAGTTCTTC. It translates to CASSLLAGGPCEQFF.

The chain carries TRBV5-1 and TRBJ1-2; D unresolved. The CDR3 is made up of 13 amino acids. The V gene's germline CDR1 is SGHRS and CDR2 YFSETQ. Trimming stripped 3 bases from V and 6 bases from J, with 12 bases between. CDR3: CASSWQVVDGYTF. The CDR3 region has the DNA TGCGCCAGCAGCTGGCAGGTGGTGGATGGCTACACCTTC.

This clone was counted at least ten times. V gene TRBV20-1 combines with J gene TRBJ2-1; 13 nucleotides line up with TRBD2. The V segment lost 3 bases and the J segment 4 bases; nucleotides outside the gene matches: 6. Germline V gene lookup returns CDR1 DFQATT and CDR2 SNEGSKA (reference sequence). The CDR3 has 16 residues. The CDR3 sequence: CSAREGLAGLYNEQFF. The CDR3 region has the DNA TGCAGTGCTAGGGAGGGACTAGCGGGACTTTACAATGAGCAGTTCTTC.

Many counts were recorded for this clone. CDR3 DNA: TGTGCCAGCAGCCAAAGACGAAGTAATAGCAATCAGCCCCAGCATTTT. The encoded protein is CASSQRRSNSNQPQHF. V is TRBV7-8 and J is TRBJ1-5; D uncertain. The germline V gene has CDR1 SGHVS and CDR2 FQNEAQ. CDR3 size: 16 residues. V was clipped by 5 bases and J by 0 bases, with 14 bases between them.

This clone was counted many times. The rearrangement joins TRBV10-1 to TRBJ1-4, with a weak D call TRBD1 (5 bases). This CDR3 is built from 14 residues. CDR1 WNHNN and CDR2 SYGVQD come from the germline V gene (reference sequence). Deletions cut 4 bases from V and 8 bases from J, with 14 bases between. CDR3 sequence (DNA): TGCGCCAGCAGTGCGGGGACCCGACCGGAAAAACTGTTTTTT. It specifies CASSAGTRPEKLFF.

This clone has ten or more counts. J is TRBJ2-2 and V is TRBV10-2, with D unresolved. The V gene lost 10 bases and the J gene lost 1 base, with 13 bases spanning the gap. This CDR3 contains 14 residues. Germline V gene lookup returns CDR1 WSHSY and CDR2 SAAADI. The DNA of the CDR3 is TGCGCCACCATCTCGGAACAGAACACCGGGGAGCTGTTTTTT. Its translation: CATISEQNTGELFF.

Regarding this clone: Lacking the conserved final phenylalanine or tryptophan, this CDR3 likely reflects a read error. The genes are TRBV27 and TRBJ2-3, with 8 bases that match TRBD1. J gave up 5 bases and V 5 bases, and 12 bases lay outside the gene matches. CDR1 MNHEY and CDR2 SMNVEV come from the germline V gene (reference sequence). The CDR3 consists of 16 residues. The CDR3: CASSPGTGGFEDTQYS. DNA for the CDR3: TGTGCCAGCAGTCCCGGGACAGGTGGCTTTGAAGATACGCAGTATTCT.

This clone was observed many times. This chain uses TRBV5-1 with TRBJ2-1; a possible D gene is TRBD1 (6 bases). This CDR3 comprises 13 residues. From germline, CDR1 is SGHRS and CDR2 YFSETQ. Trimming removed 0 bases at V and 5 bases at J, with 6 bases between. In nucleotides, the CDR3 is TGCGCCAGCAGCTTGGACAGGGACAATGAGCAGTTCTTC. Translating gives CASSLDRDNEQFF.

This clone was seen repeatedly, ten times or more. Here the CDR3 DNA reads TGTGCCAGCAGCGTAGGTCCGGACCTAGGAGCTTTCTTT. It codes for CASSVGPDLGAFF. This sequence joins TRBV9 and TRBJ1-1; no definite D call. V was trimmed by 0 bases and J by 10 bases, leaving 13 bases between them. CDR1 and CDR2 (germline): SGDLS, YYNGEE. CDR3 size: 13 residues.

In its sample, this clone was seen many times. The chain has TRBV28 and TRBJ2-2; the D gene is possibly TRBD1 (7 bases). CDR1 and CDR2 (germline): MDHEN, SYDVKM. The CDR3 sequence is 18 residues long. V lost 3 bases and J 3 bases, leaving 20 bases between the germline ends. The CDR3 protein is CASSFKTVARGDTGELFF. The CDR3 bases are TGTGCCAGCAGTTTCAAGACAGTTGCCAGGGGGGACACCGGGGAGCTGTTTTTT. The whole variable domain, remainder taken from reference TRBV28 and TRBJ2-2, is DVKVTQSSRYLVKRTGEKVFLECVQDMDHENMFWYRQDPGLGLRLIYFSYDVKMKEKGDIPEGYSVSREKKERFSLILESASTNQTSMYLCASSFKTVARGDTGELFFGEGSRLTVL.

This clone is judged medium-sized (0.01 to 0.1%). The chain joins TRBV6-2 or TRBV6-3 to TRBJ2-7, with 9 bases fitting TRBD2. The CDR3 spans 14 residues. J gave up 0 bases and V 7 bases, and 4 bases lay outside the gene matches. Germline V CDR1 and CDR2: MNHEY, SVGEGT. CDR3 DNA: TGTGCCAGCACGGATAGCGGGAGCTCCTACGAGCAGTACTTC. This encodes CASTDSGSSYEQYF.

This clone was picked up many times. The rearrangement links TRBV9 to TRBJ2-7, with 12 bases matching TRBD2. Germline trimming cut 4 bases from V and 6 bases from J; bases unmatched to any gene: 11. Germline assignment: CDR1 SGDLS and CDR2 YYNGEE. The CDR3 totals 16 residues. In nucleotides, the CDR3 is TGTGCCAGCAGCCCGACTAGCGGGGGACTCGGGGGCGAGCAGTACTTC. Protein sequence: CASSPTSGGLGGEQYF. Full variable domain (remainder filled in from reference TRBV9 and TRBJ2-7): DSGVTQTPKHLITATGQRVTLRCSPRSGDLSVYWYQQSLDQGLQFLIQYYNGEERAKGNILERFSAQQFPDLHSELNLSSLELGDSALYFCASSPTSGGLGGEQYFGPGTRLTVT.

This clone has only a few counts. The V gene is TRBV28, the J gene TRBJ1-5; D remains unclear. V was clipped by 5 bases and J by 8 bases, with 13 bases between them. Germline V gene sequence: CDR1 MDHEN, CDR2 SYDVKM. The CDR3 covers 13 residues. The CDR3 DNA is TGTGCCAGCAGTCTCCTTAAATGGAAGCCCCAGCATTTT. It specifies CASSLLKWKPQHF. Together with reference TRBV28 and TRBJ1-5, the CDR3 gives the full variable domain: DVKVTQSSRYLVKRTGEKVFLECVQDMDHENMFWYRQDPGLGLRLIYFSYDVKMKEKGDIPEGYSVSREKKERFSLILESASTNQTSMYLCASSLLKWKPQHFGDGTRLSIL.

This clone was seen more than once but under ten times. The genes are TRBV6-1 and TRBJ2-7; D is perhaps TRBD1 or TRBD2 (6 bases each). The germline V gene has CDR1 MNHNS and CDR2 SASEGT. The length of the CDR3 is 17 residues. Trimming took 1 base from V and 5 from J, leaving 21 bases between them. CDR3 sequence reads: CASSEVEGGGGVHEQYF. The CDR3 nucleotides read TGTGCCAGCAGTGAAGTAGAGGGGGGTGGTGGGGTGCACGAGCAGTACTTC.

This clone was counted a few times. This chain connects TRBV6-4 to TRBJ1-2; D gene ambiguous. CDR3 length: 11 residues. The ends were cut back, 10 bases at V and 8 bases at J, with 14 bases in the middle. Looked up from germline, CDR1 is MRHNA and CDR2 is SNTAGT. The CDR3 nucleotides are TGTGCCACCACGCGGGGAGGCGGCTACACCTTC. This encodes CATTRGGGYTF.

This clone was seen ten or more times. This sequence joins TRBV20-1 and TRBJ2-2, with unresolved D. Trimming took off 6 bases at V and 1 base at J, with 12 bases between the two ends. The CDR3 contains 14 residues. Germline V gives CDR1 DFQATT, CDR2 SNEGSKA (reference sequence). CDR3 region: CSARKTGNTGELFF. CDR3 coding DNA: TGCAGTGCCAGAAAAACGGGGAACACCGGGGAGCTGTTTTTT.

A note on this clone: A much larger clone lies a single base off, so this may be a read error. The sample carries other DNA sequences with the same CDR3. The chain carries TRBV9 and TRBJ1-5, with D perhaps TRBD1 (5 bases). The germline V gene encodes CDR1 SGDLS and CDR2 YYNGEE. The CDR3 covers 15 residues. The CDR3 is CASSVEGRFDQPQHF. CDR3 DNA sequence: TGCGCCAGCAGCGTAGAGGGGAGGTTCGACCAGCCCCAGCATTTT.